This T cell receptor (beta chain) was identified during a study of graft-versus-host responses after intestinal transplantation. Study as a whole: Anti-thymocyte globulin induction preceded about 3 years of tacrolimus and steroid maintenance in all recipients. The study's findings and limits: Clonal ratios of graft-versus-host to host-versus-graft in allografts were high for patients exhibiting graft-donor T cell macrochimerism. Detection of GvH clones occurred in recipient marrow, and some had their first appearance in ileum or blood.

V shed 6 bases, J shed 4 bases, and the junction held 4 bases outside the gene matches. The CDR3 totals 14 residues. Germline V gene lookup returns CDR1 MGHRA and CDR2 YSYEKL. Data came from immunoSEQ multiplex PCR; TCRdb stores just in-frame clones and leaves some out. The repertoire holds roughly 38,000 clones, with around 94% as singletons. This clone was picked up one time. Its antigen remains unidentified. The input for sequencing was PBMCs, taken 16 days after intestinal transplant. This sequence originates from a human patient who received an intestinal transplant, so some T cells may come from the graft donor. The chain has TRBV4-1 and TRBJ2-2, with 8 bases identical to TRBD2. CDR3 in amino acids: CASRRTSRTGELFF. The CDR3, as DNA: TGCGCCAGCAGACGGACTAGCCGCACCGGGGAGCTGTTTTTT.